The rows below give T cell receptor beta chains drawn from one sample of a study of glioma-infiltrating T cells after dendritic cell vaccination. TCRdb's copy holds only in-frame clones and misses some; the assay was immunoSEQ multiplex PCR. Of 90,000 or so clones in the sample, approximately 75% were seen once. The material sequenced was blood, taken after dendritic cell vaccination. Receptor source: a human donor with glioblastoma. The CDR3 runs from the conserved cysteine through the conserved F or W. A D gene is named only where the DNA matches it firmly. Size tells how often a clone was seen (once, few, many) or the class of an expanded clone, and some rows leave it out.

V,size,J,D,DNA,CDR3
TRBV7-9,-,TRBJ1-1,-,TGTGCCAGCAGCTTAAAGGACAGGAACACTGAAGCTTTCTTT,CASSLKDRNTEAFF
TRBV4-2,-,TRBJ2-2,TRBD2,TGTGCCAGCAGCCCGGGAGTGGTAGCGGGAGCCGACACCGGGGAGCTGTTTTTT,CASSPGVVAGADTGELFF
TRBV27,-,TRBJ1-2,-,TGTGCCAGCAGGACACAGTTAACCCTGTCCGGCTATGGCTACACCTTC,CASRTQLTLSGYGYTF
TRBV5-6,-,TRBJ2-1,-,TGTGCCAGCAGCATCTACAGATCCACGAACCGGAATGAGCAGTTCTTC,CASSIYRSTNRNEQFF
TRBV7-8,-,TRBJ1-5,-,TGTGCCAGCAGCTCCAATAGACAGGACTCTAGAATTAGCAATCAGCCCCAGCATTTT,CASSSNRQDSRISNQPQHF
TRBV19,-,TRBJ2-1,-,TGTGCCAGTAGCATATTGACTGGAGAGCAGTTCTTC,CASSILTGEQFF
TRBV14,-,TRBJ1-1,-,TGTGCCAGCCACGGGCTAGGGGCCGGGAACACTGAAGCTTTCTTT,CASHGLGAGNTEAFF
TRBV5-4,-,TRBJ2-3,-,TGTGCCAGCAGCTTGGTAGGGGCAGATACGCAGTATTTT,CASSLVGADTQYF
TRBV4-2,-,TRBJ2-1,TRBD2,TGTGCCAGCAGCCATAAGATGGAACTAGCGGGCGGGACCTACAATGAGCAGTTCTTC,CASSHKMELAGGTYNEQFF
TRBV9,-,TRBJ1-3,TRBD1,TGTGCCAGCAGCGCGACAGGGGCCGGAAACACCATATATTTT,CASSATGAGNTIYF
TRBV2,few,TRBJ1-2,TRBD1,TGTGCCAGCAGTCTTAAGAAGACAGGGATGGCTAACTATGGCTACACCTTC,CASSLKKTGMANYGYTF
TRBV10-3,-,TRBJ1-2,-,TGTGCCATCAGTGACCAGGGTTTTGACTATGGCTACACCTTC,CAISDQGFDYGYTF
TRBV18,-,TRBJ1-4,-,TGTGCCAGCTCACGTTTCACGGGGGGCGATGAAAAACTGTTTTTT,CASSRFTGGDEKLFF
TRBV28,-,TRBJ1-1,-,TGTGCCAGCAGCCTCGGAGGGTACAGGACTGAAGCTTTCTTT,CASSLGGYRTEAFF
TRBV27,-,TRBJ1-2,-,TGTGCCAGCAGTTTAACCGCGGTTAACTATGGCTACACCTTC,CASSLTAVNYGYTF
TRBV9,-,TRBJ1-1,-,TGTGCCAGCAGCGTAGTAGTGAACACTGAAGCTTTCTTT,CASSVVVNTEAFF
TRBV11-2,-,TRBJ1-2,TRBD1,TGTGCCAGCAGCCCCGGGACAGAATATGGCTACACCTTC,CASSPGTEYGYTF
TRBV2,-,TRBJ1-2,-,TGTGCCAGCAGTGAAGTCCCCGGGGGGGTGGGTGGCTACACCTTC,CASSEVPGGVGGYTF
TRBV18,-,TRBJ2-1,-,TGTGCCAGCTCACCATCGCTAGACGACAATGAGCAGTTCTTC,CASSPSLDDNEQFF
TRBV5-1,-,TRBJ1-3,-,TGCGCCAGCAGCTGGCACCACAGGGAGACCCCGACTCGAAGAAACACCATATATTTT,CASSWHHRETPTRRNTIYF
TRBV5-4,-,TRBJ1-5,TRBD1,TGTGCCAGCAGCTTCAGGGGGGGCAATCAGCCCCAGCATTTT,CASSFRGGNQPQHF
TRBV6-1,-,TRBJ1-2,-,TGTGCCAGCAGTGAAGGGTACTTGCGCTACACCTTC,CASSEGYLRYTF
TRBV4-1,-,TRBJ1-2,TRBD1,TGCGCCAGCAGCCATACGACAGGGGGATATGGCTACACCTTC,CASSHTTGGYGYTF
TRBV6-5,-,TRBJ1-4,-,TGTGCCAGCAGTCTAACAGGGTTCGATGAAAAACTGTTTTTT,CASSLTGFDEKLFF
TRBV5-1,-,TRBJ1-1,TRBD1,TGCGCCAGCAGCTCGGACAGGCGGTTAAGCACTGAAGCTTTCTTT,CASSSDRRLSTEAFF
TRBV6-6,-,TRBJ1-2,-,TGTGCCAGCAGCCCGAATGACAGGTTGGATGGCTACACCTTC,CASSPNDRLDGYTF
TRBV7-9,-,TRBJ2-5,TRBD1,TGTGCCAGCAGCGCGACAGGGGGGCAAGAGACCCAGTACTTC,CASSATGGQETQYF
TRBV7-2,-,TRBJ1-2,TRBD1,TGTGCCAGCAGCTTAAGAACCGGGACAGGGGATGGCTACACCTTC,CASSLRTGTGDGYTF